These 2 T cell receptor beta chains were sequenced from one sample in a study of cytomegalovirus exposure and HLA in healthy donors. Sequenced by immunoSEQ multiplex PCR; TCRdb stores in-frame clones only, minus some. Among fewer than 250,000 clones listed, approximately 90% were seen once. The sequenced sample consisted of PBMCs. These receptor sequences come from a man between 18 and 35 years old in good health and CMV-seronegative.

This chain uses TRBV29-1 with TRBJ1-5; no clear D gene. V lost 4 bases, J lost 6 bases, and 16 bases lay in between. Per the germline V gene, CDR1 is SQVTM and CDR2 is ANQGSEA. CDR3 size: 14 residues. The CDR3 here is CSVVVDGGGQPQHF. DNA for the CDR3: TGCAGCGTTGTGGTGGACGGCGGAGGTCAGCCCCAGCATTTT.

CDR3 nucleotide sequence: TGCGCCAGCAGCCAAACCACCGACAGGGGGAAACATGGCTACACCTTC. Amino acids: CASSQTTDRGKHGYTF. The rearrangement joins TRBV4-1 to TRBJ1-2; 9 positions match TRBD1. The CDR3 contains 16 residues. The V gene's germline CDR1 is MGHRA and CDR2 YSYEKL. The J segment lost 6 bases and the V segment lost 2 bases, leaving 10 bases of the junction unmatched.